What follows are 21 T cell receptor beta chains derived from one specimen sequenced in a study of identical twins. A single record per CDR3 protein comes from TCRdb applying MiXCR to the 5' RACE reads. Among approximately 500,000 distinct CDR3 sequences listed, more than 20% were seen once. These data were also reused for a study on T cells expressing NK-cell markers.

The sequenced sample consisted of CD4+ T cells sorted from blood. The receptor set was obtained from a woman aged 18-30 years in good health.

The chain combines TRBV11-2 with TRBJ2-2, with TRBD2 identical over 9 bases. Germline loops: CDR1 SGHAT, CDR2 FQNNGV. The ends lost 1 base at V and 4 bases at J; junction bases unmatched: 13. This CDR3 has 19 amino acids. The CDR3 DNA is TGTGCCAGCAGCTTAGGTCGACGGGGCCTAGCGGGAACCACCGGGGAGCTGTTTTTT. It specifies CASSLGRRGLAGTTGELFF.

V usage is TRBV5-1 and J usage is TRBJ1-1; D is ambiguous. Germline V gene lookup returns CDR1 SGHRS and CDR2 YFSETQ. The ends were cut back, 4 bases at V and 4 bases at J, with 17 bases in the middle. This CDR3 comprises 15 residues. The CDR3 sequence: CASSTFAGAGTEAFF. CDR3 nucleotide sequence: TGCGCCAGCAGCACCTTTGCCGGTGCGGGCACTGAAGCTTTCTTT.

This clonotype has just a few counts. This rearrangement joins TRBV19 to TRBJ2-3; D call uncertain. This CDR3 is built from 11 residues. The V end lost 4 bases, the J end lost 5 bases, and 4 bases lay between the germline ends. The germline CDR1 and CDR2 sequences are LNHDA and SQIVND (reference sequence). The chain's CDR3 is CASSKGDTQYF. The CDR3 bases are TGTGCCAGTAGTAAAGGAGATACGCAGTATTTT.

Only a few counts were recorded for this clonotype. This chain links TRBV18 with TRBJ1-1; tentatively, D is TRBD1 (5 bases). Germline V gene lookup returns CDR1 KGHSH and CDR2 LQKENI. The CDR3 totals 14 residues. Trimming left V 2 bases short and J 0 bases short, with 7 bases between. CDR3 protein: CASSPNRMNTEAFF. The DNA of the CDR3 is TGTGCCAGCTCACCAAACAGGATGAACACTGAAGCTTTCTTT.

The rearrangement uses TRBV2 and TRBJ2-1; no firm D call. V lost 7 bases to trimming and J lost 10 bases, with 11 bases between them. Germline V gene sequence: CDR1 SNHLY, CDR2 FYNNEI. The length of the CDR3 is 11 residues. The CDR3: CASKQPLEQFF. CDR3 DNA sequence: TGTGCCAGCAAACAACCCCTGGAGCAGTTCTTC.

This clonotype was detected many times. The chain uses TRBV12-3 or TRBV12-4 and TRBJ1-5; tentative D call: TRBD1 (5 bases). This CDR3 has 15 residues. Trimming took off 6 bases at V and 0 bases at J, with 12 bases between the two ends. This chain's CDR3 is CASSLTGYSNQPQHF. In DNA, the CDR3 is TGTGCCAGCAGCCTAACAGGTTATAGCAATCAGCCCCAGCATTTT.

The V and J genes are TRBV29-1 and TRBJ1-1, with D hard to call. Looked up from germline, CDR1 is SQVTM and CDR2 is ANQGSEA. CDR3 length: 13 amino acids. Trimming left V 6 bases short and J 1 base short, with 12 bases between. The CDR3 region has the DNA TGCAGCGTCGTGACCCGCGGGAACACTGAAGCTTTCTTT. This sequence encodes CSVVTRGNTEAFF.

The genes are TRBV6-2 or TRBV6-3 and TRBJ2-1; TRBD2 might be the D (6 bases). The germline CDR1 and CDR2 sequences are MNHEY and SVGEGT. With 9 bases removed from V and 8 bases from J, the gap between germline ends came to 14 bases. CDR3 length: 12 amino acids. The CDR3 DNA is TGTGCCAGTCGACTAGTGTCCCATGAGCAGTTCTTC. Its protein product is CASRLVSHEQFF.

The V gene is TRBV20-1, the J gene TRBJ2-5; TRBD2 matches 7 bases. Looked up from germline, CDR1 is DFQATT and CDR2 is SNEGSKA (reference sequence). The V and J ends lost 4 bases and 4 bases, in that order; junction bases with no gene match: 6. The CDR3 is 13 residues long. CDR3 sequence reads: CSAIAGGRETQYF. Written as DNA, the CDR3 is TGCAGTGCTATAGCGGGTGGGAGAGAGACCCAGTACTTC.

This clonotype was observed at least ten times. CDR3: CSVGGTVNQPQHF. The CDR3 bases are TGCAGCGTTGGGGGGACGGTGAATCAGCCCCAGCATTTT. The V call is TRBV29-1, the J call TRBJ1-5; TRBD1 might be the D (5 bases). This CDR3 comprises 13 residues. Trimming shortened V by 4 bases and J by 4 bases, and 11 bases separated the two germline ends. Germline CDR1 SQVTM, CDR2 ANQGSEA.

The V call is TRBV6-5, the J call TRBJ1-1; the D gene is possibly TRBD1 (6 bases). Germline CDR1 is MNHEY and CDR2 is SVGAGI. Between the trimmed V and J ends, which lost 2 bases and 4 bases, there was a span of 8 bases. This CDR3 has 13 residues. CDR3 amino acids: CASSYGGPTEAFF. The CDR3, as DNA: TGTGCCAGCAGTTACGGGGGCCCCACTGAAGCTTTCTTT.

The V gene is TRBV12-3 or TRBV12-4, the J gene TRBJ2-3, with TRBD1 as a possible D gene (6 bases). V lost 11 bases and J lost 4, with 13 bases in between. This CDR3 comprises 12 residues. The CDR3 DNA sequence: TGTGCCGTAGGGGGTCGGTCAGATACGCAGTATTTT. Amino acid sequence: CAVGGRSDTQYF.

In its sample, this clonotype was seen a few times. The rearrangement links TRBV5-1 to TRBJ2-5; the D is unclear. V was shortened by 5 bases and J by 2 bases, with 13 bases between the two germline ends. Germline V gives CDR1 SGHRS, CDR2 YFSETQ. This CDR3 has 14 amino acids. DNA of the CDR3: TGCGCCAGCAGTCGGTTGCCAGGACAAGAGACCCAGTACTTC. Its translation: CASSRLPGQETQYF.

The rearrangement links TRBV20-1 to TRBJ2-1; 9 bases agree with TRBD2. Germline-derived CDR1 and CDR2 are DFQATT and SNEGSKA (reference sequence). CDR3 length equals 18 residues. CDR3: CWAKARGRASGIYNEQFF. CDR3 sequence (DNA): TGCTGGGCCAAGGCTCGGGGCCGGGCTAGCGGGATCTACAATGAGCAGTTCTTC.

The chain employs TRBV25-1 and TRBJ2-2; tentative D call: TRBD1 (5 bases). The ends were cut back, 7 bases at V and 5 bases at J, with 17 bases in the middle. The CDR3 spans 15 residues. Per germline, CDR1 MGHDK and CDR2 SYGVNS. CDR3 amino acids: CASTESGRVTGELFF. CDR3 nucleotide sequence: TGTGCCAGCACCGAATCGGGCAGGGTGACCGGGGAGCTGTTTTTT.

This clonotype was counted only a few times. The chain joins TRBV2 to TRBJ1-1; a weak D match, TRBD1 (5 bases). Germline V gene lookup returns CDR1 SNHLY and CDR2 FYNNEI. V was cut by 5 bases and J by 3 bases, with 10 bases left in between. CDR3 length: 13 residues. The CDR3 protein is CASSRGGDTEAFF. For the CDR3, the DNA is TGTGCCAGCAGTCGGGGAGGGGACACTGAAGCTTTCTTT.

This clonotype was recorded a few times. This sequence joins TRBV3-1 and TRBJ2-1; D gene unclear. CDR3 length: 14 amino acids. V dropped 3 bases and J dropped 0 bases, with 6 bases sitting between them. The germline V gene encodes CDR1 LGHDT and CDR2 YNNKEL (reference sequence). The CDR3 spells CASSQVGSYNEQFF. The CDR3 nucleotides read TGTGCCAGCAGCCAGGTTGGCTCCTACAATGAGCAGTTCTTC.

The J gene is TRBJ2-5, the V gene TRBV18, with D perhaps matching TRBD1 or TRBD2 (5 bases each). This CDR3 is 16 amino acids long. V gave up 4 bases and J gave up 4 bases, with 19 bases separating them. Germline V gene sequence: CDR1 KGHSH, CDR2 LQKENI. The CDR3: CASSLFSGTERETQYF. CDR3 nucleotides: TGTGCCAGCTCACTTTTCTCCGGGACGGAAAGAGAGACCCAGTACTTC.

J is TRBJ1-1 and V is TRBV5-6; D is ambiguous. The CDR3 covers 14 residues. Trimming stripped 4 bases from V and 2 bases from J, with 12 bases between. The germline CDR1 and CDR2 sequences are SGHDT and YYEEEE. In DNA form, the CDR3 reads TGTGCCAGCAGCATTCCGGGAGAAAACACTGAAGCTTTCTTT. This translates into CASSIPGENTEAFF. Complete variable domain (other parts from reference TRBV5-6 and TRBJ1-1): DAGVTQSPTHLIKTRGQQVTLRCSPKSGHDTVSWYQQALGQGPQFIFQYYEEEERQRGNFPDRFSGHQFPNYSSELNVNALLLGDSALYLCASSIPGENTEAFFGQGTRLTVV.

The chain couples TRBV20-1 to TRBJ2-7, with D perhaps TRBD2 (6 bases). V was shortened by 3 bases and J by 2 bases, with 11 bases between the two germline ends. There are 13 residues in the CDR3. CDR1 is DFQATT and CDR2 is SNEGSKA in the germline V gene (reference sequence). CDR3 loop: CSASGAGTYEQYF. The CDR3 DNA reads TGCAGTGCTAGCGGGGCGGGGACCTACGAGCAGTACTTC.

The V gene is TRBV20-1, the J gene TRBJ2-5, with TRBD1 matching 11 bases. Looked up from germline, CDR1 is DFQATT and CDR2 is SNEGSKA (reference sequence). This CDR3 region has 15 residues. V lost 4 bases, J lost 8 bases, and 12 bases stayed unmatched. CDR3 bases: TGCAGTGCTATCGGGACAGGGGGGTTTTTGACCACCCAGTACTTC. Encoded protein: CSAIGTGGFLTTQYF.